This note documents a single T cell receptor (beta chain) sequence. TCRdb's copy holds only in-frame clones and misses some; the assay was immunoSEQ multiplex PCR. There are 140,000 to 150,000 clones in the sample; approximately 73% occur only once, and less than 5.5% lies in the top ten. These data are taken from a study of blood T cell repertoires in COVID-19. There are 14 residues in the CDR3. Germline V CDR1 and CDR2: SGHTA, FQGTGA. V was pared by 5 bases and J by 5 bases, with 6 bases of the junction left unmatched. The receptor's source is a man aged 55 to 70 with acute or convalescent COVID-19. Sequencing was done on a sample of peripheral blood. The gene calls are TRBV7-3 and TRBJ2-3, with 8 bases matching TRBD1. The CDR3 coding sequence is TGTGCCAGCAGCCTCCAGGGGGCCGAAGATACGCAGTATTTT. As protein: CASSLQGAEDTQYF. The complete variable domain, with remaining parts taken from reference TRBV7-3 and TRBJ2-3, reads GAGVSQTPSNKVTEKGKYVELRCDPISGHTALYWYRQSLGQGPEFLIYFQGTGAADDSGLPNDRFFAVRPEGSVSTLKIQRTERGDSAVYLCASSLQGAEDTQYFGPGTRLTVL.